These T cell receptor beta chains were read from a single sample in a study of identical twins. Via MiXCR, TCRdb re-called the 5' RACE reads, giving one row per CDR3 protein. In the table there are roughly 690,000 distinct CDR3 sequences, less than 25% of which are singletons. The data were also submitted as part of a second study, on T cells expressing NK-cell markers.

Sample: PBMCs. These receptors were taken from a woman between 18 and 29 years old in good health. Each CDR3 is given with its conserved first and last residue. Each record gives: clone size, V gene, D gene, J gene, CDR3 DNA, CDR3 protein. D genes are given only for firm matches. Clone size appears in some rows only: once, few, many, or a class for an expanded clone.

>few|TRBV6-1|TRBD2|TRBJ2-1
TGTGCCAGCAGTCGGACTAGCGGGGGGAACAATGAGCAGTTCTTC
CASSRTSGGNNEQFF
>few|TRBV12-3/TRBV12-4|TRBD1|TRBJ2-3
TGTGCCAGCAGGACAGGGTCCGTGATCCAGTATTTT
CASRTGSVIQYF
>few|TRBV3-1|.|TRBJ2-7
TGTGCCAGCAGCCCGGGGGGAGGACAGGGAGGTTACGAGCAGTACTTC
CASSPGGGQGGYEQYF
>.|TRBV21-1|.|TRBJ1-5
TGTGCCAGCAGCGGCCCCGGGACAGGGCGTCAGCCCCAGCATTTT
CASSGPGTGRQPQHF
>many|TRBV6-6|.|TRBJ2-7
TGTGCCAGCTGGGGCTACGAGCAGTACTTC
CASWGYEQYF
>few|TRBV11-3|.|TRBJ2-4
TGTGCCAGCAGCGCATGGCCTGATCTAGCCAAAAACATTCAGTACTTC
CASSAWPDLAKNIQYF
>many|TRBV7-3|TRBD2|TRBJ2-1
TGTGCCAGCAGCTTATCCGGCGGGGGACCCCCTTACAATGAGCAGTTCTTC
CASSLSGGGPPYNEQFF
>.|TRBV9|.|TRBJ1-2
TGTGCCAGCAGCGTTTACAGAAGCACAGCCTATGGCTACACCTTC
CASSVYRSTAYGYTF
>few|TRBV6-1|.|TRBJ2-7
TGTGCCAGCAGTAGGACAGTTTTGGGCTACGAGCAGTACTTC
CASSRTVLGYEQYF
>.|TRBV7-2|.|TRBJ2-5
TGTGCCAGCAGCCCTATACCGGATCAAGAGACCCAGTACTTC
CASSPIPDQETQYF
>.|TRBV7-9|.|TRBJ1-2
TGTGCCAGCAGCTTAGCAGCCAGGGGTATAGCTAGCTACACCTTC
CASSLAARGIASYTF
>many|TRBV24-1|TRBD2|TRBJ2-5
TGTGCCACCAGTGATTCCGGACTAGCGGGAGGCCAAGAGACCCAGTACTTC
CATSDSGLAGGQETQYF
>.|TRBV12-3/TRBV12-4|TRBD2|TRBJ2-3
TGTGCCAGCAGTCCAGGGGGACTAGCGGGAAAATTGGATACGCAGTATTTT
CASSPGGLAGKLDTQYF
>few|TRBV10-3|.|TRBJ1-1
TGTGCCATCAGAGAGACAGTTGAAGCTTTCTTT
CAIRETVEAFF
>.|TRBV12-3/TRBV12-4|.|TRBJ2-1
TGTGCCAGCAGGCTGACTAGTGTCTATGAGCAGTTCTTC
CASRLTSVYEQFF